The next 26 T cell receptor beta chains were all read from a single sample in a study of blood T cell repertoires in COVID-19. Clones were sequenced by immunoSEQ multiplex PCR, and TCRdb holds only the in-frame ones, with some missing. The repertoire includes about 120,000 clones, over 70% of them detected once, and 25% to 35% sits in the top ten. The specimen sequenced was peripheral blood. These receptors all stem from a woman between 65 and 79 years old with acute or convalescent COVID-19.

This chain connects TRBV19 to TRBJ2-1; TRBD1 matches at 9 bases. CDR3 length equals 14 residues. Germline assignment: CDR1 LNHDA and CDR2 SQIVND (reference sequence). Germline trimming cut 7 bases from V and 4 bases from J; bases unmatched to any gene: 5. The CDR3 reads CASIPGQGYNEQFF. In nucleotides, the CDR3 is TGTGCCAGTATTCCGGGACAGGGATACAATGAGCAGTTCTTC.

A note on this clone: Other DNA variants within this sample encode the same CDR3. J is TRBJ1-2 and V is TRBV2; D uncertain. The V end was cut by 4 bases, the J end by 0 bases, with 12 bases between. Germline-derived CDR1 and CDR2 are SNHLY and FYNNEI. This CDR3 comprises 15 residues. CDR3 sequence reads: CASSVWAGTNYGYTF. The CDR3 DNA follows: TGTGCCAGCAGTGTTTGGGCGGGAACTAACTATGGCTACACCTTC.

This CDR3 is CASSPWTSDSEQYF. The CDR3 region has the DNA TGTGCCAGCAGCCCTTGGACTAGCGATAGCGAGCAGTACTTC. This chain links TRBV14 with TRBJ2-7; TRBD2 matches at 9 bases. The CDR3 is 14 residues long. V dropped 4 bases and J dropped 6; count of bases not matched to a gene: 7. The V gene's germline CDR1 is SGHDN and CDR2 FVKESK.

The chain joins TRBV28 to TRBJ1-1, with 11 bases fitting TRBD1. V shed 2 bases, J shed 5 bases, and the junction held 10 bases outside the gene matches. CDR1 and CDR2 from the germline V gene are MDHEN and SYDVKM. The CDR3 spans 17 residues. DNA of the CDR3: TGTGCCAGCAGTTTAGGTGGGACAGGGGGGGGTTGGACTGAAGCTTTCTTT. Amino acids: CASSLGGTGGGWTEAFF.

This chain's CDR3 is CASSRPVGTGDSPLHF. The CDR3 DNA sequence: TGCGCCAGCAGCCGGCCTGTAGGGACAGGTGATTCACCCCTCCACTTT. The rearrangement uses TRBV4-1 and TRBJ1-6; 8 nucleotides agree with TRBD1. The CDR3 has 16 amino acids. CDR1 is MGHRA, CDR2 YSYEKL, per germline. V gave up 4 bases and J gave up 8 bases; unmatched junction bases: 10.

V and J are TRBV5-4 and TRBJ2-6; D gene ambiguous. The CDR3 sequence is 15 residues long. V lost 4 bases, J lost 3 bases, and 11 bases lay in between. Germline CDR1 is SGHNT and CDR2 is YYREEE (reference sequence). The DNA of the CDR3 is TGTGCCAGCAGCCGAATCACGGGTGGGGCCAACGTCCTGACTTTC. Residues: CASSRITGGANVLTF.

This chain connects TRBV27 to TRBJ1-6; D remains ambiguous. Trimming stripped 5 bases from V and 5 bases from J, with 7 bases between. The CDR3 has 13 residues. Germline-derived CDR1 and CDR2 are MNHEY and SMNVEV (reference sequence). In DNA form, the CDR3 reads TGTGCCAGCAGTACATTCCATAATTCACCCCTCCACTTT. Its translation: CASSTFHNSPLHF.

The chain employs TRBV12-3 or TRBV12-4 and TRBJ1-5; D is ambiguous. Trimming removed 5 bases at V and 3 bases at J, with 2 bases between. This CDR3 has 11 residues. CDR3: CASSLNQPQHF. The CDR3 nucleotides read TGTGCCAGCAGTCTCAATCAGCCCCAGCATTTT.

The genes are TRBV6-2 or TRBV6-3 and TRBJ1-5; TRBD1 matches 7 bases. J lost 3 bases, V lost 2 bases, and 7 bases had no gene match. Looked up from germline, CDR1 is MNHEY and CDR2 is SVGEGT. The CDR3 is made up of 16 amino acids. CDR3 sequence (DNA): TGTGCCAGCAGTTACCGACAGGGAGTTGACAATCAGCCCCAGCATTTT. Protein sequence: CASSYRQGVDNQPQHF.

V gene TRBV6-4 combines with J gene TRBJ2-1; D perhaps matches TRBD2 (7 bases). The CDR3 spans 16 residues. Trimming took off 4 bases at V and 7 bases at J, with 20 bases between the two ends. Germline V gene lookup returns CDR1 MRHNA and CDR2 SNTAGT. CDR3 nucleotide sequence: TGTGCCAGCAGTGCCTCCCCACGGGGGCGGGGGAATGAGCAGTTCTTC. Amino acids: CASSASPRGRGNEQFF.

The rearrangement uses TRBV3-1 (or the pseudogene TRBV3-2) and TRBJ2-1; 8 bases map to TRBD1. CDR3 length: 14 amino acids. V shed 0 bases, J shed 14 bases, and the junction held 9 bases outside the gene matches. The germline CDR1 and CDR2 sequences are LGHDT and YNNKEL (reference sequence). CDR3 DNA sequence: TGTGCCAGCAGCCAAGAATGGGGGACAGGCAAGGAGTTCTTC. This translates into CASSQEWGTGKEFF.

V usage is TRBV6-5 and J usage is TRBJ2-7; no clear D gene. The CDR3 sequence is 14 residues long. V was trimmed by 2 bases and J by 0 bases, leaving 8 bases between them. Germline loops: CDR1 MNHEY, CDR2 SVGAGI. The CDR3 coding sequence is TGTGCCAGCAGTTACAGACGCGGCTCCTACGAGCAGTACTTC. Translating it yields CASSYRRGSYEQYF.

This chain connects TRBV11-2 to TRBJ1-2; no definite D call. V was cut by 5 bases and J by 5 bases, with 18 bases left in between. CDR3 length: 15 amino acids. The V gene's germline CDR1 is SGHAT and CDR2 FQNNGV. In DNA, the CDR3 is TGTGCCAGCAGCCAATGGGCAGGAATCAAATATGGCTACACCTTC. It is translated as CASSQWAGIKYGYTF.

This chain links TRBV7-9 with TRBJ1-4, with D perhaps matching TRBD1 (6 bases). Germline-derived CDR1 and CDR2 are SEHNR and FQNEAQ (reference sequence). The CDR3 length is 16 residues. Trimming stripped 5 bases from V and 8 bases from J, with 21 bases between. The CDR3: CASSRTTGSGEEKLFF. CDR3 nucleotides: TGTGCCAGCAGCCGGACAACAGGGAGCGGTGAGGAAAAACTGTTTTTT.

The chain has TRBV30 and TRBJ2-7, with 8 bases fitting TRBD1. The CDR3 extends over 14 amino acids. CDR1 GTSNPN and CDR2 SVGIG come from the germline V gene (reference sequence). With 3 bases clipped from V and 4 bases from J, the junction kept 8 bases outside the gene matches. Here the CDR3 DNA reads TGTGCCTGGAGGCCGGACAGGGTTCCTTACGAGCAGTACTTC. Protein product: CAWRPDRVPYEQYF.

The V and J genes are TRBV6-6 and TRBJ1-5; perhaps TRBD1 as D (6 bases). The CDR3 covers 14 residues. Germline-derived CDR1 and CDR2 are MNHNY and SVGAGI (reference sequence). The V and J ends lost 5 bases and 0 bases respectively, with 8 bases between them. The CDR3 nucleotides are TGTGCCAGCAGTAGACAGGTTAGCAATCAGCCCCAGCATTTT. It yields the protein CASSRQVSNQPQHF.

CDR3 coding DNA: TGTGCCAGTAGTGCGACAGGGGGCAGCAATCAGCCCCAGCATTTT. Protein product: CASSATGGSNQPQHF. This chain connects TRBV19 to TRBJ1-5; 10 bases align to TRBD1. V lost 5 bases and J lost 1; bases outside the gene matches: 2. CDR3 length: 15 amino acids. Per the germline V gene, CDR1 is LNHDA and CDR2 is SQIVND (reference sequence).

This clone is a singleton in its sample. The chain joins TRBV3-1 (or the pseudogene TRBV3-2) to TRBJ1-1; a possible D gene is TRBD1 (5 bases). V lost 4 bases, J lost 1 base, and 10 bases lay in between. The CDR3 runs 14 residues. The germline V gene encodes CDR1 LGHDT and CDR2 YNNKEL (reference sequence). In DNA form, the CDR3 reads TGTGCCAGCAGCCCCAGGGAACAGAACACTGAAGCTTTCTTT. This codes for CASSPREQNTEAFF.

The V and J genes are TRBV6-1 and TRBJ1-2, with D perhaps matching TRBD1 (5 bases). The CDR3 sequence is 14 residues long. Trimming took off 3 bases at V and 6 bases at J, with 14 bases between the two ends. CDR1 and CDR2 from the germline V gene are MNHNS and SASEGT. The CDR3 nucleotides read TGTGCCAGCAGTGATCTCTTCAGGGCCAATGGCTACACCTTC. Its translation is CASSDLFRANGYTF.

The gene calls are TRBV5-6 and TRBJ1-5, with TRBD1 matching over 10 bases. Germline V gene data show CDR1 as SGHDT and CDR2 as YYEEEE. Trimming took 4 bases from V and 5 from J; bases not matched to a gene: 3. The length of the CDR3 is 14 residues. In DNA, the CDR3 is TGTGCCAGCAGCGTGGGACAGGGGTATCAGCCCCAGCATTTT. It is translated as CASSVGQGYQPQHF.

The CDR3 sequence is CASSPVGPYQPQHF. The CDR3, as DNA: TGTGCCAGCAGCCCCGTGGGGCCGTATCAGCCCCAGCATTTT. The J gene is TRBJ1-5, the V gene TRBV7-8, with D possibly matching TRBD1 (5 bases). Between the trimmed V and J ends, which lost 5 bases and 5 bases, there was a span of 13 bases. The CDR3 covers 14 residues. In germline, CDR1 is SGHVS, CDR2 FQNEAQ.

CDR3 loop: CASSAALTGENSPLHF. In DNA form, the CDR3 reads TGCGCCAGCAGCGCGGCGTTAACAGGGGAAAATTCACCCCTCCACTTT. The chain uses TRBV5-1 and TRBJ1-6; 7 bases align to TRBD1. The CDR3 sequence is 16 residues long. V was clipped by 4 bases and J by 7 bases; unmatched bases: 11. Germline loops: CDR1 SGHRS, CDR2 YFSETQ.

CDR3 DNA sequence: TGCGCCAGCAGCTTTGGGGAAATCGCGGGGGGCTACACCTTC. Protein product: CASSFGEIAGGYTF. The V and J genes are TRBV5-1 and TRBJ1-2, with D unresolved. Germline V gives CDR1 SGHRS, CDR2 YFSETQ. The CDR3 is 14 amino acids. Trimming left V 2 bases short and J 8 bases short, with 16 bases between.

The chain combines TRBV30 with TRBJ1-2; the D is unclear. The CDR3 is 13 residues long. The V end was cut by 0 bases, the J end by 6 bases, with 11 bases between. CDR1 is GTSNPN and CDR2 is SVGIG in the germline V gene (reference sequence). The CDR3 nucleotides read TGTGCCTGGAGTGTACATCGGGTCGATGGCTACACCTTC. This translates into CAWSVHRVDGYTF.

The gene calls are TRBV3-1 (or the pseudogene TRBV3-2) and TRBJ2-3; 8 bases agree with TRBD2. This CDR3 spans 16 amino acids. Per the germline V gene, CDR1 is LGHDT and CDR2 is YNNKEL (reference sequence). V shed 4 bases and J 5 bases; nucleotides not matched to a gene: 11. The CDR3 nucleotides are TGTGCCAGCAGCCCAACTCCGGGGGGGCAAGGAGATACGCAGTATTTT. It is translated as CASSPTPGGQGDTQYF.

This clone has more than one count but fewer than ten. J is TRBJ1-6 and V is TRBV19; 8 nucleotides align to TRBD1. Germline-derived CDR1 and CDR2 are LNHDA and SQIVND (reference sequence). V gave up 6 bases and J gave up 6 bases; unmatched junction bases: 10. This CDR3 has 16 amino acids. CDR3 nucleotides: TGTGCCAGTAGCGTCCAGACAGGGGCTAGTAATTCACCCCTCCACTTT. This codes for CASSVQTGASNSPLHF. The variable domain in full, with the rest retrieved from reference TRBV19 and TRBJ1-6, is DGGITQSPKYLFRKEGQNVTLSCEQNLNHDAMYWYRQDPGQGLRLIYYSQIVNDFQKGDIAEGYSVSREKKESFPLTVTSAQKNPTAFYLCASSVQTGASNSPLHFGNGTRLTVT.